This T cell receptor (beta chain) was recorded in a study of cytomegalovirus exposure and HLA in healthy donors. Study observations and caveats: In vitro confirmation showed three CMV-associated chains to be CMV antigen specific. The tendency of first-cohort TCR clusters to co-occur in the 120 or so validation repertoires emerged from a later analysis. Across donors, most TCRs were seen rarely, yet some public ones were widespread.

TCRdb keeps only in-frame clones here, not all; method: immunoSEQ multiplex PCR. In the table there are roughly 100,000 clones, roughly 90% of which are singletons. It was the approximately 110-subject validation cohort, separate from the roughly 700-subject first cohort, to which the donors belonged. Turning to this clone: Its matching antigen is unknown.

Germline V gene data show CDR1 as MRHNA and CDR2 as SNTAGT. V gave up 0 bases and J gave up 0 bases, with 8 bases separating them. This CDR3 spans 16 amino acids. The material sequenced was PBMCs. The origin of this receptor is a woman between 18 and 29 years old in good health and CMV-seropositive. V is TRBV6-4 and J is TRBJ2-2; D is unresolved. In DNA form, the CDR3 reads TGTGCCAGCAGTGACTCGGGCAACTCGAACACCGGGGAGCTGTTTTTT. Amino acids: CASSDSGNSNTGELFF.